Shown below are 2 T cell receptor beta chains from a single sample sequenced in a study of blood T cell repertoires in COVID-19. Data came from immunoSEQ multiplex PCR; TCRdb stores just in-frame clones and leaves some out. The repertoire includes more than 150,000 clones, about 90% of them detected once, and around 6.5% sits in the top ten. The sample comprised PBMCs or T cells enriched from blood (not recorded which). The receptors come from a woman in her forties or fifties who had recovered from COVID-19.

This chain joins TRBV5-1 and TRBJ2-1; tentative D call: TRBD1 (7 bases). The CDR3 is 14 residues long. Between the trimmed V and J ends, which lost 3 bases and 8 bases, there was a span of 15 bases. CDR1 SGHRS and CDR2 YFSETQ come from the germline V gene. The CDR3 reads CASSSQGGTYEQFF. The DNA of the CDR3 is TGCGCCAGCAGCTCGCAGGGGGGTACCTATGAGCAGTTCTTC.

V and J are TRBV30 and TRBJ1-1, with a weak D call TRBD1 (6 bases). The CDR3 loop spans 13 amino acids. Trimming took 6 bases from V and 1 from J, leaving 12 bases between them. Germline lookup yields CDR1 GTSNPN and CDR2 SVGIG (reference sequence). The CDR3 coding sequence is TGTGCCTGCACAGGGTTCAGGAACACTGAAGCTTTCTTT. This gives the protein CACTGFRNTEAFF.